These T cell receptor beta chains were read from a single sample in a study of T cell responses to AZD1222 COVID-19 vaccine. This table comes from immunoSEQ multiplex PCR, and its TCRdb copy is limited to in-frame clones, with some not included. The sample includes around 100,000 clones, roughly 91% of them seen just once. The specimen comprised peripheral blood, sampled on day 0 of AZD1222 vaccination. The receptors were sampled from an adult in good health. Each CDR3 is given with its conserved first and last residue. A D gene is named only where the DNA matches it firmly. Rows give clone size only sometimes, using once, few, many, or a class for an expanded clone.

TRBV11-2,TRBD2,TRBJ2-1,14,-,CASSPTRGVNEQFF,TGTGCCAGCAGCCCCACTCGGGGGGTTAATGAGCAGTTCTTC
TRBV7-3,-,TRBJ2-7,14,once,CASSSQGTALEQYF,TGTGCCAGCAGCTCCCAAGGGACGGCACTCGAGCAGTACTTC
TRBV6-5,TRBD1,TRBJ1-1,12,-,CASSTGGTEAFF,TGTGCCAGCAGTACAGGGGGTACTGAAGCTTTCTTT
TRBV6-2/TRBV6-3,-,TRBJ1-5,15,-,CASSYLGGGNQPQHF,TGTGCCAGCAGTTACCTGGGGGGGGGCAATCAGCCCCAGCATTTT
TRBV6-5,-,TRBJ1-1,11,once,CASSPDREAFF,TGTGCCAGCAGCCCCGACAGGGAAGCTTTCTTT
TRBV2,TRBD2,TRBJ2-7,13,-,CATMGGNNYEQYF,TGTGCCACTATGGGGGGGAACAACTACGAGCAGTACTTC
TRBV7-2,-,TRBJ1-3,14,-,CASSLDGQGNTIYF,TGTGCCAGCAGCTTAGATGGACAGGGAAACACCATATATTTT
TRBV5-1,-,TRBJ2-7,14,-,CASSLALYSYEQYF,TGCGCCAGCAGCTTGGCGCTTTACTCCTACGAGCAGTACTTC
TRBV12-3/TRBV12-4,TRBD1,TRBJ2-7,13,-,CASSPGTVYEQYF,TGTGCCAGCAGTCCCGGGACAGTCTACGAGCAGTACTTC
TRBV5-1,TRBD2,TRBJ2-7,17,-,CASSFLSGGIGSYEQYF,TGCGCCAGCAGCTTCCTCTCGGGGGGGATCGGCTCCTACGAGCAGTACTTC
TRBV11-3,TRBD2,TRBJ2-1,15,-,CASSHRVAGDNEQFF,TGTGCCAGCAGCCACCGGGTAGCGGGCGACAATGAGCAGTTCTTC
TRBV5-1,TRBD2,TRBJ2-7,16,-,CASSLERTSDSYEQYF,TGCGCCAGCAGCTTGGAAAGGACTAGCGACTCCTACGAGCAGTACTTC
TRBV19,-,TRBJ1-1,14,-,CASSIESGRTEAFF,TGTGCCAGTAGTATAGAGTCAGGCCGGACTGAAGCTTTCTTT
TRBV27,-,TRBJ2-7,14,-,CASSFNGQIYEQYF,TGTGCCAGCAGTTTTAACGGACAGATCTACGAGCAGTACTTC
TRBV11-1,TRBD1,TRBJ2-7,13,once,CASSWDRYYEQYF,TGTGCCAGCAGCTGGGACAGATACTACGAGCAGTACTTC
TRBV5-8,-,TRBJ2-7,15,-,CASSLAGAGSYEQYF,TGTGCCAGCAGCTTGGCAGGGGCAGGCTCCTACGAGCAGTACTTC
TRBV7-6,TRBD2,TRBJ2-2,15,-,CASSLLAENTGELFF,TGTGCCAGCAGCTTACTAGCGGAAAACACCGGGGAGCTGTTTTTT
TRBV28,TRBD1,TRBJ2-7,12,-,CASRGTGDEQYF,TGTGCCAGCAGGGGAACAGGGGACGAGCAGTACTTC
TRBV12-3/TRBV12-4,-,TRBJ2-1,13,-,CASSLGGLDEQFF,TGTGCCAGCAGTTTAGGCGGTTTGGATGAGCAGTTCTTC
TRBV19,TRBD2,TRBJ2-2,14,few,CASSILAGAGELFF,TGTGCCAGTAGTATTTTAGCGGGAGCCGGGGAGCTGTTTTTT
TRBV9,-,TRBJ1-4,16,-,CASSVGSSGSDEKLFF,TGTGCCAGCAGCGTAGGATCTTCAGGGAGCGATGAAAAACTGTTTTTT
TRBV7-2,TRBD1,TRBJ2-3,15,-,CASSLGGQGSDTQYF,TGTGCCAGCAGCTTAGGGGGACAGGGATCAGATACGCAGTATTTT
TRBV5-1,-,TRBJ2-1,15,-,CASTILRSRDNEQFF,TGCGCCAGCACCATCCTGAGGTCCAGGGATAATGAGCAGTTCTTC
TRBV7-7,TRBD2,TRBJ2-1,15,-,CASSPTSGEYNEQFF,TGTGCCAGCAGCCCGACTAGCGGGGAATACAATGAGCAGTTCTTC
TRBV28,-,TRBJ2-6,14,few,CASSSYSGANVLTF,TGTGCCAGCAGTAGTTATTCTGGGGCCAACGTCCTGACTTTC
TRBV18,-,TRBJ2-5,15,-,CASSLLTGNQETQYF,TGTGCCAGCTCACTTCTTACGGGTAACCAAGAGACCCAGTACTTC
TRBV11-3,TRBD2,TRBJ2-1,16,-,CASSSLGLAGVNEQFF,TGTGCCAGCAGCTCCCTGGGACTAGCGGGAGTAAATGAGCAGTTCTTC
TRBV6-5,-,TRBJ1-2,14,-,CASSLTWGANGYTF,TGTGCCAGCAGCCTTACGTGGGGGGCCAATGGCTACACCTTC
TRBV4-1,TRBD2,TRBJ2-3,17,-,CASSQVLLAGGGDTQYF,TGCGCCAGCAGCCAAGTTCTTTTAGCGGGAGGAGGAGATACGCAGTATTTT
TRBV7-9,-,TRBJ1-2,13,-,CASSLVGRTGYTF,TGTGCCAGCAGCTTAGTCGGCAGGACTGGCTACACCTTC
TRBV28,-,TRBJ1-1,12,-,CASSITGIKAFF,TGTGCCAGCAGCATAACAGGGATCAAAGCTTTCTTT
TRBV9,-,TRBJ2-4,14,-,CASSATDGKNIQYF,TGTGCCAGCAGCGCAACTGACGGAAAAAACATTCAGTACTTC
TRBV18,-,TRBJ1-1,15,-,CASSPPQVTGTEAFF,TGTGCCAGCTCACCCCCTCAGGTAACTGGGACTGAAGCTTTCTTT
TRBV10-1,-,TRBJ2-1,14,-,CASSESASRQGQFF,TGCGCCAGCAGTGAGTCGGCAAGCCGCCAAGGGCAGTTCTTC
TRBV6-5,TRBD2,TRBJ2-7,15,-,CASRIGLAGNYEQYF,TGTGCCAGCAGGATCGGGCTAGCGGGTAACTACGAGCAGTACTTC
TRBV29-1,-,TRBJ1-2,14,-,CSVELAGNNYGYTF,TGCAGCGTTGAATTGGCAGGGAATAACTATGGCTACACCTTC
TRBV28,TRBD1,TRBJ1-2,12,-,CAARDRVHGYTF,TGTGCCGCTCGGGACAGGGTCCATGGCTACACCTTC
TRBV4-2,TRBD1,TRBJ2-3,15,-,CASSQGDRATDTQYF,TGTGCCAGCAGCCAAGGGGACAGAGCCACAGATACGCAGTATTTT
TRBV27,-,TRBJ2-7,16,-,CASSFRGVPRDYEQYF,TGTGCCAGCAGTTTTAGGGGGGTACCCCGAGACTACGAGCAGTACTTC
TRBV19,-,TRBJ2-2,15,few,CASSISQGYTGELFF,TGTGCCAGTAGTATATCCCAGGGATACACCGGGGAGCTGTTTTTT
TRBV12-3/TRBV12-4,-,TRBJ2-7,11,-,CASRLAHEQYF,TGTGCCAGCAGATTGGCTCACGAGCAGTACTTC
TRBV2,TRBD1,TRBJ1-2,14,few,CASSGVQGAFGYTF,TGTGCCAGCAGTGGGGTACAGGGGGCTTTCGGCTACACCTTC
TRBV7-2,-,TRBJ1-2,14,-,CASSLTGGNYGYTF,TGTGCCAGCAGCCTGACAGGTGGTAACTATGGCTACACCTTC
TRBV12-3/TRBV12-4,-,TRBJ2-1,13,-,CASRPGLHNEQFF,TGTGCCAGCAGACCGGGACTGCACAATGAGCAGTTCTTC
TRBV5-3,-,TRBJ1-5,13,-,CARSRDRNQPQHF,TGTGCCAGAAGCCGTGACCGGAATCAGCCCCAGCATTTT
TRBV19,-,TRBJ1-5,13,-,CASSSQGGQPQHF,TGTGCCAGTAGCTCTCAGGGCGGGCAGCCCCAGCATTTT
TRBV6-5,TRBD2,TRBJ2-7,13,-,CAIRTSGSYEQYF,TGTGCCATCCGGACTAGCGGGAGCTACGAGCAGTACTTC
TRBV7-3,-,TRBJ2-1,16,-,CASSLIPAGVYNEQFF,TGTGCCAGCAGCTTAATTCCGGCAGGGGTCTACAATGAGCAGTTCTTC
TRBV4-1,-,TRBJ2-1,14,-,CASSSTRESNEQFF,TGCGCCAGCAGCTCTACCCGGGAGAGTAATGAGCAGTTCTTC
TRBV30,-,TRBJ2-7,12,-,CAWSGRVYEQYF,TGTGCCTGGAGTGGCAGGGTCTACGAGCAGTACTTC
TRBV28,TRBD1,TRBJ2-7,15,-,CASSLSDRGRGKQYF,TGTGCCAGCAGTTTAAGCGACAGGGGCCGGGGAAAGCAGTACTTC
TRBV7-8,TRBD1,TRBJ1-1,15,-,CASSSPSTGVTEAFF,TGTGCCAGCAGCTCCCCGAGTACAGGGGTCACTGAAGCTTTCTTT
TRBV6-5,-,TRBJ1-1,14,-,CASTRGGGNTEAFF,TGTGCCAGCACTCGAGGGGGAGGAAACACTGAAGCTTTCTTT
TRBV7-2,-,TRBJ1-2,14,-,CASRLTGNSYGYTF,TGTGCCAGCAGGTTAACAGGGAACAGCTATGGCTACACCTTC
TRBV5-4,TRBD1,TRBJ1-4,17,few,CASSYRDRINSGEKLFF,TGTGCCAGCAGCTACCGGGACAGGATAAATTCGGGAGAAAAACTGTTTTTT
TRBV2,-,TRBJ1-6,15,-,CASSGPGLFASPLHF,TGTGCCAGCAGCGGGCCCGGACTTTTCGCGTCACCCCTCCACTTT
TRBV5-1,-,TRBJ2-7,14,-,CASSLADGTYEQYF,TGCGCCAGCAGCTTGGCCGACGGGACCTACGAGCAGTACTTC
TRBV7-2,-,TRBJ2-2,12,-,CASSSLSGELFF,TGTGCCAGCAGCTCCCTGAGCGGGGAGCTGTTTTTT
TRBV4-1,-,TRBJ1-1,15,-,CASSRTGGVQAEAFF,TGCGCCAGCAGCCGGACCGGCGGGGTTCAGGCTGAAGCTTTCTTT